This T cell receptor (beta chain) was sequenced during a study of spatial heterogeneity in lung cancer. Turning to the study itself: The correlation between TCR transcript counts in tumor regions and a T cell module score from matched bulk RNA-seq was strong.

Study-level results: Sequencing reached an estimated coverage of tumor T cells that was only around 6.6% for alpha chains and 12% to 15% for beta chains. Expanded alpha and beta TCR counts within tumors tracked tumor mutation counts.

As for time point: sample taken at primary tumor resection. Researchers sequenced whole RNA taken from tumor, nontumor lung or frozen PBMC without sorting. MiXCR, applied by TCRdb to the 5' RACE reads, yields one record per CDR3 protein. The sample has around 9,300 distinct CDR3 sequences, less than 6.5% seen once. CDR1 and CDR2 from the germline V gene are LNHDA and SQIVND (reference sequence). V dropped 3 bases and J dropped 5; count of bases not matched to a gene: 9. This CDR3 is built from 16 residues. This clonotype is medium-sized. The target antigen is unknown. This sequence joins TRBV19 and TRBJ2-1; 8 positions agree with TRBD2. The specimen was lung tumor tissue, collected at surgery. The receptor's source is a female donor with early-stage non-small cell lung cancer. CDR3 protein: CASSIRTSFNNNEQFF. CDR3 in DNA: TGTGCCAGTAGTATCAGGACTAGCTTCAACAACAATGAGCAGTTCTTC.